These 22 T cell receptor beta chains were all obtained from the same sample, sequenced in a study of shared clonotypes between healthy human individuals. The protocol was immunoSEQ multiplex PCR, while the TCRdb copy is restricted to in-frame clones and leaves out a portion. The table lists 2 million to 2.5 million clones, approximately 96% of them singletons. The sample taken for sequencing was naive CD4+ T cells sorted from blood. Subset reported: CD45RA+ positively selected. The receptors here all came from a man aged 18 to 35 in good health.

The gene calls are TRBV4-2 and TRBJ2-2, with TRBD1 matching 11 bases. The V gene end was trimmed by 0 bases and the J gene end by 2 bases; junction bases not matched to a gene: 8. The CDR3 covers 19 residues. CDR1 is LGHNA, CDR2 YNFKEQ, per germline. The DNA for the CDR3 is TGTGCCAGCAGCCAAGACGGACAGGGGGCTGCGTCCAACACCGGGGAGCTGTTTTTT. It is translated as CASSQDGQGAASNTGELFF.

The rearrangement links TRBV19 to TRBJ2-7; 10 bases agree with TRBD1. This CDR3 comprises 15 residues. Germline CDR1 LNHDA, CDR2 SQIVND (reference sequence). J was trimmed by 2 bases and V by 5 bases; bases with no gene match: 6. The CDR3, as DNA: TGTGCCAGTAGTCTGGGGACAGGGGCCCCCTACGAGCAGTACTTC. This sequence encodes CASSLGTGAPYEQYF.

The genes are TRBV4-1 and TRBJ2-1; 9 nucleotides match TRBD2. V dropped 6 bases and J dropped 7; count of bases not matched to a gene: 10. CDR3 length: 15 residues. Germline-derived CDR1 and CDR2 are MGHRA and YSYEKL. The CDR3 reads CASRPFSGSRNEQFF. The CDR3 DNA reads TGCGCCAGCAGGCCTTTTAGCGGGAGTAGGAATGAGCAGTTCTTC.

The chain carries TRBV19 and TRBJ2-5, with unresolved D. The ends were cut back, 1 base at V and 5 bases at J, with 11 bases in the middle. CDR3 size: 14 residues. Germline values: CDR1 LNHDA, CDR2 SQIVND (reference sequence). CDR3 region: CASSIAWVLETQYF. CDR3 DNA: TGTGCCAGTAGTATAGCTTGGGTTTTGGAGACCCAGTACTTC. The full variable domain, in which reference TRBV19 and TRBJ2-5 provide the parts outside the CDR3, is DGGITQSPKYLFRKEGQNVTLSCEQNLNHDAMYWYRQDPGQGLRLIYYSQIVNDFQKGDIAEGYSVSREKKESFPLTVTSAQKNPTAFYLCASSIAWVLETQYFGPGTRLLVL.

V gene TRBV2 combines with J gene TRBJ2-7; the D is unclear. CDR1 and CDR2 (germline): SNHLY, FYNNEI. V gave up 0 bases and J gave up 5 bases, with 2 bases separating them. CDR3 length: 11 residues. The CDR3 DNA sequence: TGTGCCAGCAGTGAAGCCCACGAGCAGTACTTC. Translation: CASSEAHEQYF. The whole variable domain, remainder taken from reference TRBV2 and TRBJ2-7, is EPEVTQTPSHQVTQMGQEVILRCVPISNHLYFYWYRQILGQKVEFLVSFYNNEISEKSEIFDDQFSVERPDGSNFTLKIRSTKLEDSAMYFCASSEAHEQYFGPGTRLTVT.

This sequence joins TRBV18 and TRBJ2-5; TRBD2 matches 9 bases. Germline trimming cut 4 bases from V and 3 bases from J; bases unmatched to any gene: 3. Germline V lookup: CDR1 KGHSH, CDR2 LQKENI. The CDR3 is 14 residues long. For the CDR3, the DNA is TGTGCCAGCTCACACGGGACTAGCAAAGAGACCCAGTACTTC. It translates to CASSHGTSKETQYF.

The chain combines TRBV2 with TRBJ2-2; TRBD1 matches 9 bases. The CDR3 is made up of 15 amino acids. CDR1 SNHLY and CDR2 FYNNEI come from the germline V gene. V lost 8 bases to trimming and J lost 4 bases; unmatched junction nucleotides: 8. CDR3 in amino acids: CASSGTGSPTGELFF. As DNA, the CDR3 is TGTGCCAGCTCCGGGACAGGGAGTCCCACCGGGGAGCTGTTTTTT.

Written as DNA, the CDR3 is TGTGCCAGCAGCCAAACAGGGTCGATTTCACCCCTCCACTTT. Its translation is CASSQTGSISPLHF. This sequence joins TRBV14 and TRBJ1-6; maybe TRBD1 (6 bases). The V gene lost 2 bases and the J gene lost 9 bases, with 11 bases spanning the gap. The length of the CDR3 is 14 residues. Germline CDR1 reads SGHDN; CDR2 reads FVKESK.

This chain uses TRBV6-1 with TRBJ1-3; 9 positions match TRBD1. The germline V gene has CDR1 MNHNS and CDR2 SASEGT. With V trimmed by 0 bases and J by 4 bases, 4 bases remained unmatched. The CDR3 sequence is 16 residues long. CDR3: CASSEAYGQGGNTIYF. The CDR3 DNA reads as TGTGCCAGCAGTGAAGCCTACGGACAGGGGGGAAACACCATATATTTT.

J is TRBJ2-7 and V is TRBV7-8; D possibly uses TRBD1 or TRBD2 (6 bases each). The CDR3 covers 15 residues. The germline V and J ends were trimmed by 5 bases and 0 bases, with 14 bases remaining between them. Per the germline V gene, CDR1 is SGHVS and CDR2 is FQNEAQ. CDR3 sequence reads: CASSLRGVGSYEQYF. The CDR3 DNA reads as TGTGCCAGCAGCCTAAGGGGGGTAGGCTCCTACGAGCAGTACTTC.

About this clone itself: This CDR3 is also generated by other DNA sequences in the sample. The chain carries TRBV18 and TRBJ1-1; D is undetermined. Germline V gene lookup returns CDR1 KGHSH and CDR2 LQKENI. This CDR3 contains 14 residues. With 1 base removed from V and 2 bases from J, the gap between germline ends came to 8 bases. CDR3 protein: CASSPLGGNTEAFF. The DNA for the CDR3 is TGTGCCAGCTCACCACTCGGTGGCAACACTGAAGCTTTCTTT.

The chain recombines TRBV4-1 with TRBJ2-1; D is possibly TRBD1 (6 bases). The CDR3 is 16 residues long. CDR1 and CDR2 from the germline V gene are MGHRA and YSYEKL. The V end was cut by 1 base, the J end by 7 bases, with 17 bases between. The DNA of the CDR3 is TGCGCCAGCAGCCAAGTCCCCAGGGGCAGGGGTAATGAGCAGTTCTTC. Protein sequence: CASSQVPRGRGNEQFF.

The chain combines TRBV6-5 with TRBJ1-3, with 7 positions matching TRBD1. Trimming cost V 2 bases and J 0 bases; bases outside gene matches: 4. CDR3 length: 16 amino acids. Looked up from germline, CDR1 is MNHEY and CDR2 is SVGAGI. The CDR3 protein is CASSYVGGLSGNTIYF. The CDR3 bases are TGTGCCAGCAGTTACGTAGGGGGCCTCTCTGGAAACACCATATATTTT.

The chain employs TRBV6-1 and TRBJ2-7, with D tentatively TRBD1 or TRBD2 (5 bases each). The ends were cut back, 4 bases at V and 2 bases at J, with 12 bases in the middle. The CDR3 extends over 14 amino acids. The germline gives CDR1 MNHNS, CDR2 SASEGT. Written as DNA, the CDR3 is TGTGCCAGCAGTGTCCCCGGGGCGACCTACGAGCAGTACTTC. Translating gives CASSVPGATYEQYF.

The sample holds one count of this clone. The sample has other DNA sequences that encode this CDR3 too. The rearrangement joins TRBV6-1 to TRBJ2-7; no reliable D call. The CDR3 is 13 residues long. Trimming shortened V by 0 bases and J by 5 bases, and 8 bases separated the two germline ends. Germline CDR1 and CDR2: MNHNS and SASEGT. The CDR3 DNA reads TGTGCCAGCAGTGAAGCCTTTAGGGACGAGCAGTACTTC. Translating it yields CASSEAFRDEQYF.

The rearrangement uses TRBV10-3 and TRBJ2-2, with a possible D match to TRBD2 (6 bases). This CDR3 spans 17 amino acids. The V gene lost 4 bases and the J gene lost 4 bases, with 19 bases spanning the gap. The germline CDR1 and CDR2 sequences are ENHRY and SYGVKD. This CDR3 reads CAISGTMGGMGTGELFF. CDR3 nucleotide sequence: TGTGCCATCAGTGGAACGATGGGGGGAATGGGCACCGGGGAGCTGTTTTTT.

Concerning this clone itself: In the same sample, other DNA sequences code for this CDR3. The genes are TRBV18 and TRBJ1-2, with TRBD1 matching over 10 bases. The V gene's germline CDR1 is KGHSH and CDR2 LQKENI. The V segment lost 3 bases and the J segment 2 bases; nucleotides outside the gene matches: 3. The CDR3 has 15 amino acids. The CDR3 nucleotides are TGTGCCAGCTCACCTGGGACAGGGGAGAACTATGGCTACACCTTC. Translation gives CASSPGTGENYGYTF. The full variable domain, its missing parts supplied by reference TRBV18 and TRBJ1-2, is NAGVMQNPRHLVRRRGQEARLRCSPMKGHSHVYWYRQLPEEGLKFMVYLQKENIIDESGMPKERFSAEFPKEGPSILRIQQVVRGDSAAYFCASSPGTGENYGYTFGSGTRLTVV.

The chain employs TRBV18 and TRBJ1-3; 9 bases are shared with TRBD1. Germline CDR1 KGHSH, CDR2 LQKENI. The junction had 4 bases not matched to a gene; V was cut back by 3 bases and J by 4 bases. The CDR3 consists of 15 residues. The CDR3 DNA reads TGTGCCAGCTCACCCCTGGGACAGGGAGGAAACACCATATATTTT. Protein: CASSPLGQGGNTIYF.

CDR3: CASRARNEQFF. DNA for the CDR3: TGTGCCAGCAGGGCTCGTAATGAGCAGTTCTTC. The chain recombines TRBV7-2 with TRBJ2-1; D is unresolved. CDR3 length equals 11 residues. Germline-derived CDR1 and CDR2 are SGHTA and FQGNSA. Trimming pared 6 bases from V and 7 bases from J, leaving 7 bases between.

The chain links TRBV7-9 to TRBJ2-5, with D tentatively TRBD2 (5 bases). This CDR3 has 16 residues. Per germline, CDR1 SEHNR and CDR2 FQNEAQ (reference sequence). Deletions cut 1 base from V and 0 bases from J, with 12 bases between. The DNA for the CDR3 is TGTGCCAGCAGCTTAGGAGGAGGACTTGACCAAGAGACCCAGTACTTC. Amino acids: CASSLGGGLDQETQYF. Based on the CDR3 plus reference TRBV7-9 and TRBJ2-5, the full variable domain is DTGVSQNPRHKITKRGQNVTFRCDPISEHNRLYWYRQTLGQGPEFLTYFQNEAQLEKSRLLSDRFSAERPKGSFSTLEIQRTEQGDSAMYLCASSLGGGLDQETQYFGPGTRLLVL.

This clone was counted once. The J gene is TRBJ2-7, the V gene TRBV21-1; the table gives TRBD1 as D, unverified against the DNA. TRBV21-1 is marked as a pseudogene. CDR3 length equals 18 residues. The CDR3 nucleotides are TGTGCGCGGCTTTGGGGCCTTTCAGGGTGCTCTAGTTCCTACGAGCAGTACTTC. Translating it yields CARLWGLSGCSSSYEQYF.

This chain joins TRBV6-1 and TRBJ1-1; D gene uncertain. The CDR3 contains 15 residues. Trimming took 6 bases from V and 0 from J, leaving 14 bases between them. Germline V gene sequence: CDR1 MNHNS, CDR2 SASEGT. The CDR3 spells CASSRFRVMNTEAFF. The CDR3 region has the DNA TGTGCCAGCAGCCGGTTCCGGGTTATGAACACTGAAGCTTTCTTT.